This paragraph covers one TCR beta chain sequence. Sequencing used immunoSEQ multiplex PCR; TCRdb keeps in-frame clones, though not all of them. The sample contains a few hundred thousand clones, 75% to 95% of which appear only once. The data stem from a study of blood T cell repertoires in COVID-19. This clonotype originated in a person under 30 with COVID-19, enrolled during active disease. The sequenced sample was peripheral blood.

CDR3: CASSRDRSGYGYTF. CDR3 bases: TGCGCCAGCAGCCGCGACAGGTCGGGTTATGGCTACACCTTC. The chain joins TRBV4-1 to TRBJ1-2; the D gene is possibly TRBD1 (6 bases). CDR1 and CDR2 from the germline V gene are MGHRA and YSYEKL. Trimming removed 4 bases from V and 5 bases from J, with 14 bases in between. The CDR3 has 14 residues.